The sample holds one count of the clone carrying this T cell receptor (beta chain). These data belong to a study of blood T cell repertoires in COVID-19. Background on the study: Acute and convalescent COVID-19 samples came from the United States, Italy and Spain.

CDR3 length: 16 amino acids. Trimming removed 1 base at V and 0 bases at J, with 13 bases between. CDR1 and CDR2 from the germline V gene are SGHAT and FQNNGV. Seattle researchers signed up patients amid active infection and tracked them longitudinally. Using immunoSEQ multiplex PCR, the repertoire was profiled, and TCRdb retains in-frame clones only, with some absent. The sample holds 400,000 to 450,000 clones, over 85% seen once. This chain uses TRBV11-2 with TRBJ2-7; tentatively, D is TRBD1 (6 bases). The sample was peripheral blood. This sequence was found in a man between 18 and 35 years old with COVID-19, enrolled during active disease. The CDR3 sequence is CASSLGTVGSSYEQYF. For the CDR3, the DNA is TGTGCCAGCAGCTTAGGGACAGTTGGTTCCTCCTACGAGCAGTACTTC. Full variable domain (rest looked up from reference TRBV11-2 and TRBJ2-7): EAGVAQSPRYKIIEKRQSVAFWCNPISGHATLYWYQQILGQGPKLLIQFQNNGVVDDSQLPKDRFSAERLKGVDSTLKIQPAKLEDSAVYLCASSLGTVGSSYEQYFGPGTRLTVT.